A selection of T cell receptor beta chains follows, all from one sample in a study of long-term antiretroviral therapy in people with HIV. TCRdb's copy holds only in-frame clones and misses some; the assay was immunoSEQ multiplex PCR. The sample holds 30,000 to 40,000 clones, around 75% seen once. Sequenced material: unsorted PBMCs, taken 1.9 years after starting antiretroviral therapy. The receptors come from a man between 18 and 29 years old with HIV. Each CDR3 is given with its conserved first and last residue. A D gene is named only where the DNA matches it firmly. Clone size is stated in some rows and not others, as once, few, many or a class when expanded.

j_gene | d_gene | abundance | v_gene | CDR3aa | CDR3nt
TRBJ1-1 | - | - | TRBV2 | CASSEAAFF | TGTGCCAGCAGTGAAGCCGCTTTCTTT
TRBJ1-4 | - | - | TRBV7-9 | CASSLATGDANEKLFF | TGTGCCAGCAGCTTAGCGACAGGCGATGCTAATGAAAAACTGTTTTTT
TRBJ2-2 | - | - | TRBV11-2 | CASSLWDFLTGELFF | TGTGCCAGCAGCTTATGGGACTTTCTCACCGGGGAGCTGTTTTTT
TRBJ1-2 | - | - | TRBV28 | CATRRDRMDYGYTF | TGTGCCACCCGAAGGGATAGAATGGACTATGGCTACACCTTC
TRBJ1-6 | TRBD1 | - | TRBV14 | CASSQGPGQGDSPLHF | TGTGCCAGCAGCCAGGGGCCAGGACAGGGGGATTCACCCCTCCACTTT
TRBJ2-5 | - | - | TRBV6-1 | CASSEGRGGPETQYF | TGTGCCAGCAGTGAAGGCAGGGGCGGACCGGAGACCCAGTACTTC
TRBJ1-4 | - | - | TRBV5-4 | CASSPGRQNEKLFF | TGTGCCAGCAGCCCGGGACGGCAAAATGAAAAACTGTTTTTT
TRBJ1-5 | - | few | TRBV7-9 | CASSYNGGQPQHF | TGTGCCAGCAGCTATAACGGAGGGCAGCCCCAGCATTTT
TRBJ1-4 | - | - | TRBV9 | CASSQGAVPEKLFF | TGTGCCAGCAGCCAAGGTGCAGTTCCAGAAAAACTGTTTTTT
TRBJ2-7 | - | - | TRBV11-2 | CASSFGGWYEQYF | TGTGCCAGCAGCTTCGGCGGCTGGTACGAGCAGTACTTC
TRBJ2-1 | - | - | TRBV6-4 | CASSDGGAGNEQFF | TGTGCCAGCAGTGACGGAGGGGCCGGCAATGAGCAGTTCTTC
TRBJ1-1 | - | - | TRBV18 | CASSPRTGNTEAFF | TGTGCCAGCTCACCTAGGACCGGGAACACTGAAGCTTTCTTT
TRBJ1-2 | - | - | TRBV28 | CASVHNRYGYTF | TGTGCCAGCGTCCACAATAGGTATGGCTACACCTTC
TRBJ1-6 | - | - | TRBV7-2 | CASGGIYNSPLHF | TGTGCCAGCGGGGGCATCTATAATTCACCCCTCCACTTT
TRBJ1-1 | - | - | TRBV5-5 | CASSLEQVVEVF | TGTGCCAGCAGCTTGGAGCAGGTGGTGGAGGTCTTT
TRBJ2-7 | - | - | TRBV6-1 | CASSRETAYEQYF | TGTGCCAGCAGCAGAGAGACAGCCTACGAGCAGTACTTC
TRBJ1-2 | - | - | TRBV28 | CASSPSPIPGGYTF | TGTGCCAGCAGCCCTAGCCCCATACCAGGAGGCTACACCTTC
TRBJ1-6 | - | - | TRBV2 | CASSGPPPINSPLHF | TGTGCCAGCAGTGGGCCTCCTCCTATTAATTCACCCCTCCACTTT
TRBJ2-3 | - | - | TRBV5-5 | CASSLTTDTQYF | TGTGCCAGCAGCTTGACAACAGATACGCAGTATTTT
TRBJ2-1 | TRBD2 | - | TRBV10-1 | CASSARGETYNEQFF | TGCGCCAGCAGTGCCCGGGGGGAAACATACAATGAGCAGTTCTTC
TRBJ1-1 | - | - | TRBV7-3 | CASSVNGGAFF | TGTGCCAGCAGCGTCAACGGGGGAGCTTTCTTT
TRBJ2-3 | - | - | TRBV14 | CASSQVLSWGADTQYF | TGTGCCAGCAGCCAAGTCCTAAGTTGGGGGGCAGATACGCAGTATTTT
TRBJ2-1 | TRBD2 | - | TRBV18 | CASSPGGTVTNEQFF | TGTGCCAGCTCCCCGGGAGGGACCGTTACTAATGAGCAGTTCTTC
TRBJ2-3 | TRBD2 | - | TRBV2 | CASEKLPGGIGTDTQYF | TGTGCCAGCGAGAAACTCCCGGGAGGAATCGGCACAGATACGCAGTATTTT
TRBJ2-3 | - | - | TRBV27 | CASSTLRARTQYF | TGTGCCAGCAGTACACTCAGGGCCCGTACGCAGTATTTT
TRBJ1-4 | - | - | TRBV28 | CVSRDGNEKLFF | TGTGTCTCCCGGGACGGCAATGAAAAACTGTTTTTT
TRBJ2-3 | TRBD2 | - | TRBV7-6 | CASSLGASGGATDTQYF | TGTGCCAGCAGCTTAGGGGCTAGCGGGGGGGCAACAGATACGCAGTATTTT
TRBJ1-5 | - | - | TRBV7-9 | CASSLAGGSNQPQHF | TGTGCCAGCAGCTTAGCAGGGGGGAGCAATCAGCCCCAGCATTTT
TRBJ1-4 | - | - | TRBV29-1 | CSATREDEKLFF | TGCAGCGCTACAAGAGAAGACGAAAAACTGTTTTTT
TRBJ2-7 | - | few | TRBV6-1 | CASPATRGDEQYF | TGTGCCAGCCCTGCGACAAGAGGCGACGAGCAGTACTTC
TRBJ1-5 | TRBD1 | - | TRBV18 | CASSPQDPRQGGGQAQHF | TGTGCCAGCTCACCACAGGACCCACGACAGGGAGGAGGTCAGGCCCAGCATTTT
TRBJ1-2 | - | - | TRBV5-5 | CASSLPGALGYGYTF | TGTGCCAGCAGCTTGCCTGGGGCCCTTGGCTATGGCTACACCTTC
TRBJ1-2 | TRBD1 | few | TRBV14 | CASSHDGTGQGYTF | TGTGCCAGCAGCCATGACGGGACAGGCCAAGGCTACACCTTC
TRBJ1-5 | - | - | TRBV7-2 | CASSGAAGGQPQHF | TGTGCCAGCAGCGGGGCGGCGGGGGGCCAGCCCCAGCATTTT
TRBJ1-1 | - | - | TRBV27 | CASSFRARESEAFF | TGTGCCAGCAGTTTCCGAGCGAGGGAGTCTGAAGCTTTCTTT
TRBJ1-1 | - | - | TRBV6-1 | CASKKVGGDTEAFF | TGTGCCAGCAAAAAAGTCGGGGGAGACACTGAAGCTTTCTTT
TRBJ2-5 | TRBD2 | once | TRBV5-1 | CASSLIAGGPKETQYF | TGCGCCAGCAGCTTGATAGCGGGGGGGCCTAAAGAGACCCAGTACTTC
TRBJ2-6 | - | - | TRBV2 | CASTWGEARANVLTF | TGTGCCAGCACTTGGGGGGAGGCCCGGGCCAACGTCCTGACTTTC
TRBJ2-3 | - | - | TRBV2 | CASSVGFSTDTQYF | TGTGCCAGCAGTGTAGGGTTTAGCACAGATACGCAGTATTTT
TRBJ2-1 | - | - | TRBV21-1 | CASSLSGCYNEQFF | TGTGCCAGCAGCCTCTCGGGATGCTACAATGAGCAGTTCTTC